Below are 11 T cell receptor beta chains sequenced from a single sample in a study of graft-versus-host responses after intestinal transplantation (dated by TCRdb to the early 2020s). Libraries were prepared through the immunoSEQ multiplex PCR assay. The source is immuneACCESS, and TCRdb retained only in-frame sequences with V and J called. Part of the clones is not carried over; for the studies checked, unresolved V genes explain less than half of this, and the remainder is unexplained. The sample table lists about 93,000 clones, 85% to 95% of them with a count of one. The ten biggest clones cover around 0.49% of the sample. This specimen's time point label, interpreted: cells obtained before transplantation from donor or recipient. These TCRs' antigens remain unknown. Sequencing used unstimulated CD8+ T cells sorted from spleen or lymph node cells, obtained before intestinal transplant. Receptor source: a human donor who received an intestinal transplant.

This clone appeared a single time. The rearrangement joins TRBV9 to TRBJ2-3, with a tentative D call TRBD2 (7 bases). The V gene's germline CDR1 is SGDLS and CDR2 YYNGEE. V lost 3 bases and J 5 bases, leaving 19 bases between the germline ends. The CDR3 covers 16 residues. In DNA form, the CDR3 reads TGTGCCAGCAGCGCCCGGGCCGGGGGGCGCGGAGATACGCAGTATTTT. Protein: CASSARAGGRGDTQYF. The complete variable domain, with remaining parts taken from reference TRBV9 and TRBJ2-3, reads DSGVTQTPKHLITATGQRVTLRCSPRSGDLSVYWYQQSLDQGLQFLIQYYNGEERAKGNILERFSAQQFPDLHSELNLSSLELGDSALYFCASSARAGGRGDTQYFGPGTRLTVL.

The CDR3 protein is CASSGTGFFRETQYF. The DNA of the CDR3 is TGTGCCAGCAGCGGAACAGGGTTCTTTCGGGAGACCCAGTACTTC. The V gene is TRBV9, the J gene TRBJ2-5, with D possibly TRBD1 on 6 matching bases. From germline, CDR1 is SGDLS and CDR2 YYNGEE. This CDR3 region has 15 residues. The V end lost 3 bases, the J end lost 5 bases, and 17 bases lay between the germline ends. The entire variable domain, with the rest obtained from reference TRBV9 and TRBJ2-5, is as follows: DSGVTQTPKHLITATGQRVTLRCSPRSGDLSVYWYQQSLDQGLQFLIQYYNGEERAKGNILERFSAQQFPDLHSELNLSSLELGDSALYFCASSGTGFFRETQYFGPGTRLLVL.

The genes are TRBV13 and TRBJ2-1; 12 positions agree with TRBD1. This CDR3 spans 17 amino acids. In germline, CDR1 is PRHDT, CDR2 FYEKMQ (reference sequence). Losses at the gene ends were 5 bases for V and 10 bases for J; bases not matched to a gene: 15. The CDR3 is CASSPRGTGGGSGEQFF. In DNA, the CDR3 is TGTGCCAGCAGCCCCCGGGGGACAGGGGGCGGTTCGGGAGAGCAGTTCTTC. The full variable domain, completed using reference TRBV13 and TRBJ2-1, is AAGVIQSPRHLIKEKRETATLKCYPIPRHDTVYWYQQGPGQDPQFLISFYEKMQSDKGSIPDRFSAQQFSDYHSELNMSSLELGDSALYFCASSPRGTGGGSGEQFFGPGTRLTVL.

The chain recombines TRBV4-3 with TRBJ1-3; possible D gene TRBD1, 6 bases. The V end lost 0 bases, the J end lost 8 bases, and 8 bases lay between the germline ends. This CDR3 contains 13 residues. In germline, CDR1 is LGHNA, CDR2 YSLEER. The CDR3 nucleotides read TGCGCCAGCAGCCAAGATCGGACAGACACCATATATTTT. This encodes CASSQDRTDTIYF.

V gene TRBV5-4 combines with J gene TRBJ2-2; D not resolved. V dropped 1 base and J dropped 7 bases, with 14 bases sitting between them. Germline values: CDR1 SGHNT, CDR2 YYREEE (reference sequence). This CDR3 region has 15 residues. The CDR3 here is CASSLLSDMVGELFF. In DNA form, the CDR3 reads TGTGCCAGCAGCTTGTTGAGCGATATGGTCGGGGAGCTGTTTTTT.

V and J are TRBV10-2 and TRBJ2-1; D call uncertain. Per germline, CDR1 WSHSY and CDR2 SAAADI. V lost 4 bases to trimming and J lost 4 bases, with 8 bases between them. The CDR3 runs 13 residues. The CDR3 DNA follows: TGCGCCAGCAGTGTTGGAGAGTACAATGAGCAGTTCTTC. Residues: CASSVGEYNEQFF.

The genes are TRBV6-5 and TRBJ1-1; D call uncertain. Trimming took off 5 bases at V and 6 bases at J, with 13 bases between the two ends. The CDR3 extends over 13 amino acids. Germline V gene sequence: CDR1 MNHEY, CDR2 SVGAGI. CDR3 protein: CASSVSGDPEAFF. The CDR3 DNA is TGTGCCAGCAGTGTCTCAGGTGATCCTGAAGCTTTCTTT.

This clone was counted once. This rearrangement joins TRBV18 to TRBJ2-7; D ambiguous. The ends were cut back, 6 bases at V and 4 bases at J, with 10 bases in the middle. CDR3 length: 12 amino acids. CDR1 and CDR2 from the germline V gene are KGHSH and LQKENI. The CDR3 reads CASSQSTYEQYF. The CDR3 nucleotides read TGTGCCAGCTCCCAAAGTACTTACGAGCAGTACTTC.

This clone appeared a few times. The V gene is TRBV19, the J gene TRBJ1-1; weak D call: TRBD1 (6 bases). The CDR3 is 14 residues long. Between the trimmed V and J ends, which lost 7 bases and 0 bases, there was a span of 12 bases. Germline CDR1 reads LNHDA; CDR2 reads SQIVND (reference sequence). CDR3 sequence (DNA): TGTGCCAGTACTACAGGGACCATGAACACTGAAGCTTTCTTT. This translates into CASTTGTMNTEAFF.

The chain links TRBV30 to TRBJ2-3; 7 bases map to TRBD2. This CDR3 is 13 amino acids long. Germline CDR1 is GTSNPN and CDR2 is SVGIG (reference sequence). The V and J ends lost 0 bases and 6 bases, in that order; junction bases with no gene match: 3. CDR3 in amino acids: CAWSVNSGDTQYF. The CDR3 nucleotides read TGTGCCTGGAGTGTTAATAGCGGGGATACGCAGTATTTT.

The chain couples TRBV27 to TRBJ2-1; 9 bases map to TRBD1. The CDR3 totals 15 residues. Trimming at V came to 5 bases and at J to 6 bases, leaving 8 bases not matched to a gene. Per the germline V gene, CDR1 is MNHEY and CDR2 is SMNVEV (reference sequence). CDR3 nucleotide sequence: TGTGCCAGCAGTCAGACGACAGGGGGGGCCAATGAGCAGTTCTTC. Translated, it gives CASSQTTGGANEQFF.